This record covers a single TCR beta chain. Libraries were prepared by immunoSEQ multiplex PCR; TCRdb keeps only in-frame clonotypes and omits some of them. The sample has over 80,000 clones; 93% are singletons. This sample was included in a study of T cell changes during pregnancy in multiple sclerosis. The CDR3 is made up of 17 amino acids. Trimming cost V 1 base and J 3 bases; bases outside gene matches: 7. In germline, CDR1 is SEHNR, CDR2 FQNEAQ (reference sequence). The chain combines TRBV7-9 with TRBJ2-1; 9 bases align to TRBD1. The sequence derives from a female donor in good health, enrolled as a control in a pregnancy study. The starting material was peripheral blood, obtained in the third trimester of pregnancy. In DNA form, the CDR3 reads TGTGCCAGCAGCTTAGGACCCGGGACAGGGTACTACAATGAGCAGTTCTTC. This translates into CASSLGPGTGYYNEQFF. Looking up the rest from reference TRBV7-9 and TRBJ2-1 gives the full variable domain: DTGVSQNPRHKITKRGQNVTFRCDPISEHNRLYWYRQTLGQGPEFLTYFQNEAQLEKSRLLSDRFSAERPKGSFSTLEIQRTEQGDSAMYLCASSLGPGTGYYNEQFFGPGTRLTVL.